These 12 T cell receptor beta chains were sequenced from one sample in a study of control samples from healthy donors and cancer patients. Libraries were prepared by immunoSEQ multiplex PCR; TCRdb keeps only in-frame clonotypes and omits some of them. Of approximately 110,000 clones in the sample, 90% are singletons; the top ten hold 3.5% to 4.5%. The material sequenced was blood. The source of these receptors is a human donor in good health. The donor label of this sample is uncertain.

This clone was found once. Other DNA sequences within the sample encode an identical CDR3. The chain is built from TRBV6-5 and TRBJ1-1, with 8 positions matching TRBD1. From germline, CDR1 is MNHEY and CDR2 SVGAGI. This CDR3 spans 13 amino acids. V shed 5 bases, J shed 1 base, and the junction held 0 bases outside the gene matches. CDR3 region: CASSTGGNTEAFF. DNA for the CDR3: TGTGCCAGCAGTACAGGGGGGAACACTGAAGCTTTCTTT.

V usage is TRBV9 and J usage is TRBJ1-6; D is uncertain. This CDR3 spans 13 amino acids. V lost 4 bases to trimming and J lost 10 bases, with 12 bases between them. Germline V lookup: CDR1 SGDLS, CDR2 YYNGEE. CDR3 sequence: CASSSLGLSPLHF. The CDR3 coding sequence is TGTGCCAGCAGCTCCCTCGGGTTATCACCCCTCCACTTT.

The chain carries TRBV7-8 and TRBJ2-5; no reliable D call. The CDR3 loop spans 14 amino acids. The germline gives CDR1 SGHVS, CDR2 FQNEAQ. V was clipped by 5 bases and J by 1 base, with 11 bases between them. CDR3: CASSPLASQETQYF. The CDR3 DNA sequence: TGTGCCAGCAGCCCGTTGGCCAGCCAAGAGACCCAGTACTTC.

V gene TRBV9 combines with J gene TRBJ2-6; D not certain. CDR3 length equals 16 residues. Trimming shortened V by 0 bases and J by 0 bases, and 7 bases separated the two germline ends. Germline assignment: CDR1 SGDLS and CDR2 YYNGEE. The CDR3, as DNA: TGTGCCAGCAGCGTAGGAACAGTCTCTGGGGCCAACGTCCTGACTTTC. This sequence encodes CASSVGTVSGANVLTF.

The chain carries TRBV6-5 and TRBJ1-2; 10 bases line up with TRBD1. Trimming took 0 bases from V and 4 from J; bases not matched to a gene: 2. Germline values: CDR1 MNHEY, CDR2 SVGAGI. This CDR3 is 15 amino acids long. CDR3 sequence: CASSYSWTGGYGYTF. Here the CDR3 DNA reads TGTGCCAGCAGTTACTCTTGGACAGGGGGCTATGGCTACACCTTC.

This clone occurred once. The sample has other DNA sequences that encode this CDR3 too. V is TRBV25-1 and J is TRBJ1-5; D ambiguous. CDR3 length equals 13 residues. The germline V gene has CDR1 MGHDK and CDR2 SYGVNS. The ends were cut back, 4 bases at V and 1 base at J, with 5 bases in the middle. The CDR3 bases are TGTGCCAGCAGTGGAGGGAGCAATCAGCCCCAGCATTTT. It yields the protein CASSGGSNQPQHF.

A remark on this clone: In the same sample, other DNA sequences code for this CDR3. The chain links TRBV19 to TRBJ1-4, with D perhaps matching TRBD1 (6 bases). V gave up 7 bases and J gave up 3 bases, with 12 bases separating them. The CDR3 spans 14 residues. Looked up from germline, CDR1 is LNHDA and CDR2 is SQIVND (reference sequence). CDR3 loop: CASTLTGSNEKLFF. Here the CDR3 DNA reads TGTGCCAGTACCCTAACAGGGTCTAATGAAAAACTGTTTTTT. The full variable domain, its missing parts supplied by reference TRBV19 and TRBJ1-4, is DGGITQSPKYLFRKEGQNVTLSCEQNLNHDAMYWYRQDPGQGLRLIYYSQIVNDFQKGDIAEGYSVSREKKESFPLTVTSAQKNPTAFYLCASTLTGSNEKLFFGSGTQLSVL.

The chain employs TRBV7-9 and TRBJ1-1; possible D gene TRBD1, 5 bases. V gave up 5 bases and J gave up 5 bases, with 9 bases separating them. Germline CDR1 and CDR2: SEHNR and FQNEAQ (reference sequence). The length of the CDR3 is 12 residues. CDR3 residues: CASSPGGTEAFF. The CDR3 bases are TGTGCCAGCAGCCCGGGGGGTACTGAAGCTTTCTTT.

This chain joins TRBV5-8 and TRBJ2-7; either TRBD1 or TRBD2 may fit D (5 bases each). The CDR3 extends over 14 amino acids. CDR1 SGHTS and CDR2 YDEGEE come from the germline V gene. The V end lost 5 bases, the J end lost 2 bases, and 14 bases lay between the germline ends. Written as DNA, the CDR3 is TGTGCCAGCAGTAACCGGGACGGCCCCTACGAGCAGTACGTC. Its protein product is CASSNRDGPYEQYV.

The rearrangement links TRBV18 to TRBJ1-3; D call uncertain. There are 18 residues in the CDR3. Deletions cut 1 base from V and 4 bases from J, with 20 bases between. CDR1 is KGHSH, CDR2 LQKENI, per germline. The CDR3 DNA follows: TGTGCCAGCTCACCACGGCTTCAAATTCCCCTTTCCGGAAACACCATATATTTT. Protein product: CASSPRLQIPLSGNTIYF.

V gene TRBV29-1 combines with J gene TRBJ2-1; 7 nucleotides line up with TRBD1. The J segment lost 9 bases and the V segment lost 4 bases, leaving 9 bases of the junction unmatched. CDR3 length equals 13 residues. Germline loops: CDR1 SQVTM, CDR2 ANQGSEA. CDR3 sequence: CSVVETGSGEQFF. The CDR3 coding sequence is TGCAGCGTTGTTGAGACAGGGTCAGGTGAGCAGTTCTTC.

As for this clone: The sample has other DNA sequences that encode this CDR3 too. This rearrangement joins TRBV6-1 to TRBJ2-5, with 11 bases identical to TRBD2. The V and J ends lost 2 bases and 1 base, in that order; junction bases with no gene match: 0. This CDR3 contains 15 residues. CDR1 and CDR2 from the germline V gene are MNHNS and SASEGT. CDR3 sequence: CASSELAGGQETQYF. As DNA, the CDR3 is TGTGCCAGCAGTGAACTAGCGGGGGGCCAAGAGACCCAGTACTTC.